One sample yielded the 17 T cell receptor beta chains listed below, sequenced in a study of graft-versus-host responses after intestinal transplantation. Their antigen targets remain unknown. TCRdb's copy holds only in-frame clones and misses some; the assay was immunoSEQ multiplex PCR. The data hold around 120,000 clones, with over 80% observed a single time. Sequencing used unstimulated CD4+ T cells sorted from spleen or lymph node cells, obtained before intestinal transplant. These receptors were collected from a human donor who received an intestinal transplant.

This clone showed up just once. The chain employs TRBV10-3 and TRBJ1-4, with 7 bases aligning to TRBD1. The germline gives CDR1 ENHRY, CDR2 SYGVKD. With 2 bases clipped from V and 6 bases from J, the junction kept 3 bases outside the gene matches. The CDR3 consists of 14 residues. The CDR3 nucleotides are TGTGCCATCAGTGAGAGGGGGCCCGATGAAAAACTGTTTTTT. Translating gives CAISERGPDEKLFF.

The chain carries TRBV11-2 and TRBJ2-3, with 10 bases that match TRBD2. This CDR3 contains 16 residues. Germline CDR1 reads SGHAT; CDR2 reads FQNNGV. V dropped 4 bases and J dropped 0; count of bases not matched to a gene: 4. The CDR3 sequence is CASSSLAGASTDTQYF. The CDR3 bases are TGTGCCAGCAGCTCCCTAGCGGGGGCCAGCACAGATACGCAGTATTTT.

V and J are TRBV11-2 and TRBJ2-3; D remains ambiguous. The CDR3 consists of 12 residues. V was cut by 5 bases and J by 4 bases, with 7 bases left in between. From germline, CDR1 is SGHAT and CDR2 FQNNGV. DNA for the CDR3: TGTGCCAGCAGCCAGACCCCAGATACGCAGTATTTT. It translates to CASSQTPDTQYF.

The CDR3 loop is CASSVATGLLTEQYF. The CDR3 nucleotides are TGTGCCAGCAGCGTAGCTACGGGACTGCTGACCGAGCAGTACTTC. The rearrangement uses TRBV9 and TRBJ2-7; D possibly corresponds to TRBD2 (6 bases). The CDR3 has 15 amino acids. In germline, CDR1 is SGDLS, CDR2 YYNGEE. Trimming stripped 0 bases from V and 6 bases from J, with 16 bases between.

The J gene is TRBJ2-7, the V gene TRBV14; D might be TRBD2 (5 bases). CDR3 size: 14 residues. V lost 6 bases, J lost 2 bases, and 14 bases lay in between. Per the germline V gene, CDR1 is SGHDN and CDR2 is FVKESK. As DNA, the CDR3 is TGTGCCAGCAGTAAAACCGGGATTACCTACGAGCAGTACTTC. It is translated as CASSKTGITYEQYF.

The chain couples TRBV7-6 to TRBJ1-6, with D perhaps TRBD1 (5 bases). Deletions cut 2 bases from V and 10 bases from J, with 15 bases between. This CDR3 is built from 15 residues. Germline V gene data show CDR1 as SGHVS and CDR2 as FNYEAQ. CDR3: CASSLWSGSGSPLHF. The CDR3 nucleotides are TGTGCCAGCAGCTTATGGTCAGGGTCAGGGTCACCCCTCCACTTT.

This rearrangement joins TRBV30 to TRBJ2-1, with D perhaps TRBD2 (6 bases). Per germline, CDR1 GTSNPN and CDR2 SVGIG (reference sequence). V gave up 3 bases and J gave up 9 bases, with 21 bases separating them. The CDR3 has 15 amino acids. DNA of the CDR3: TGTGCCTGGAGCTTGGACGGGAGCGGAGGAGTTGAGCAGTTCTTC. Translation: CAWSLDGSGGVEQFF.

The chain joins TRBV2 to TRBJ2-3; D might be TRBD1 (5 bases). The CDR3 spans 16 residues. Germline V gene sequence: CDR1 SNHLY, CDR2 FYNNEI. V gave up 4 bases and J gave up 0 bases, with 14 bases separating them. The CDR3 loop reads CASSVKGRLSTDTQYF. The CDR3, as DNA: TGTGCCAGCAGTGTGAAGGGGCGGTTAAGCACAGATACGCAGTATTTT.

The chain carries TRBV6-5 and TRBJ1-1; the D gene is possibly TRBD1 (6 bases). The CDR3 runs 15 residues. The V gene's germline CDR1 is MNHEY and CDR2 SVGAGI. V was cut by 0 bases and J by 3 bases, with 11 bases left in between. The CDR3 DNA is TGTGCCAGCAGTTACTCCTGGGGGGCCTACACTGAAGCTTTCTTT. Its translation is CASSYSWGAYTEAFF.

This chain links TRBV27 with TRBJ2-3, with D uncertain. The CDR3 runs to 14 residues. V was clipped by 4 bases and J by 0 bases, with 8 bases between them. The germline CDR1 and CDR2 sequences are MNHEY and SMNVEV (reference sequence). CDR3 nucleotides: TGTGCCAGCAGTTGGTCCCGGAGCACAGATACGCAGTATTTT. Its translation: CASSWSRSTDTQYF.

The CDR3: CASSSGFTGELFF. CDR3 in DNA: TGTGCCAGCTCCTCAGGATTTACCGGGGAGCTGTTTTTT. The V and J genes are TRBV6-1 and TRBJ2-2; D is ambiguous. Trimming cost V 8 bases and J 5 bases, with 12 bases left between them. Germline V gene sequence: CDR1 MNHNS, CDR2 SASEGT. CDR3 length: 13 residues.

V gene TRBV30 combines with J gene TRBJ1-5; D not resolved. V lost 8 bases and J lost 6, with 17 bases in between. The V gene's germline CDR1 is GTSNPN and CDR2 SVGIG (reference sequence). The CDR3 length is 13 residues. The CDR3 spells CAVRKHFTQPQHF. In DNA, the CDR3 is TGTGCCGTACGTAAACACTTCACTCAGCCCCAGCATTTT.

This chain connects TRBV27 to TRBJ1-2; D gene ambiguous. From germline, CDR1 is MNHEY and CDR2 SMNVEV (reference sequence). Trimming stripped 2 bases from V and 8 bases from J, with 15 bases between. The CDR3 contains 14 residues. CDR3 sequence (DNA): TGTGCCAGCAGTTTAGTGTCTGGGTCGTCAGGCTACACCTTC. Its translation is CASSLVSGSSGYTF.

The CDR3 spells CASSRAGTGIYEQYF. CDR3 sequence (DNA): TGTGCCAGCAGTCGAGCAGGGACAGGGATCTACGAGCAGTACTTC. V usage is TRBV6-5 and J usage is TRBJ2-7; 9 nucleotides line up with TRBD1. The V gene end was trimmed by 5 bases and the J gene end by 3 bases; junction bases not matched to a gene: 8. The CDR3 is 15 residues long. Germline CDR1 MNHEY, CDR2 SVGAGI.

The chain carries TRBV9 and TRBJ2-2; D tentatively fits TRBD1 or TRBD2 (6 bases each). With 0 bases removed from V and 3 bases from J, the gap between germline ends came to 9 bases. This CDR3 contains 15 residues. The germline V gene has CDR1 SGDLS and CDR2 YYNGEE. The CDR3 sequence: CASSVDREDTGELFF. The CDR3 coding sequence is TGTGCCAGCAGCGTAGACAGGGAGGACACCGGGGAGCTGTTTTTT. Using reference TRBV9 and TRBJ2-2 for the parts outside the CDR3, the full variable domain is DSGVTQTPKHLITATGQRVTLRCSPRSGDLSVYWYQQSLDQGLQFLIQYYNGEERAKGNILERFSAQQFPDLHSELNLSSLELGDSALYFCASSVDREDTGELFFGEGSRLTVL.

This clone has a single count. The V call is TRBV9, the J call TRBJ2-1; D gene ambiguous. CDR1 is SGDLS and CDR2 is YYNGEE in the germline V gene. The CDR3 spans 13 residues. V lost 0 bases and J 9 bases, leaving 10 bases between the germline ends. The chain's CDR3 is CASSVDPRSEQFF. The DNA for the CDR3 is TGTGCCAGCAGCGTAGACCCTCGAAGTGAGCAGTTCTTC.

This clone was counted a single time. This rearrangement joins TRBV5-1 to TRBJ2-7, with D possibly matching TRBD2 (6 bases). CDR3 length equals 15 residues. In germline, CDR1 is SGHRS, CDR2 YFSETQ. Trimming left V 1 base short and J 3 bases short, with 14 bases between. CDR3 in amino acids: CASSLPPASDYEQYF. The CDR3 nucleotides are TGCGCCAGCAGCTTGCCCCCCGCTAGCGACTACGAGCAGTACTTC.